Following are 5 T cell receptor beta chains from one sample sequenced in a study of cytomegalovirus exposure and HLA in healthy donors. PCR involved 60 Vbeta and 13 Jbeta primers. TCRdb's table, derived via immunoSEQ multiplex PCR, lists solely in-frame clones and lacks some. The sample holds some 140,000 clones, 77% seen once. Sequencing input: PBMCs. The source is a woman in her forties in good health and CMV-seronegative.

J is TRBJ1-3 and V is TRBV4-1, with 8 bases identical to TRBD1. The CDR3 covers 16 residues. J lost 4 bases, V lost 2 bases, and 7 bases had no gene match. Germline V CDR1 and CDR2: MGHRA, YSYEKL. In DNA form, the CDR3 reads TGCGCCAGCAGCCAAACTGGACAGGGCTCAGGAAACACCATATATTTT. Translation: CASSQTGQGSGNTIYF.

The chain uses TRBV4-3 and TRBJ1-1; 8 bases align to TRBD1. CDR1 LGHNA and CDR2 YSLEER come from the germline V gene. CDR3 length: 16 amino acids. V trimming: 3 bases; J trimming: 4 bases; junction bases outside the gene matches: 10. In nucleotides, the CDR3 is TGCGCCAGCAGCCAGCACTCGGACAGGGTAACCACTGAAGCTTTCTTT. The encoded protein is CASSQHSDRVTTEAFF.

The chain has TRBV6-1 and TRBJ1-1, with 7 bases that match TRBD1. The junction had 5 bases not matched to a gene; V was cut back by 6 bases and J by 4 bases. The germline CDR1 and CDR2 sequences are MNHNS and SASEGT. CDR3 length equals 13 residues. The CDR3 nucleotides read TGTGCCAGCAGGGGCTCAGGGGGCACTGAAGCTTTCTTT. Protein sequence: CASRGSGGTEAFF.

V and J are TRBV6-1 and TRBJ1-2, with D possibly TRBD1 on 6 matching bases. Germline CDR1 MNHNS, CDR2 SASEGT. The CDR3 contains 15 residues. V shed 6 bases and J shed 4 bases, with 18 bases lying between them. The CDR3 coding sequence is TGTGCCAGCAGCCTCCCCGACAGGCAAACCTATGGCTACACCTTC. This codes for CASSLPDRQTYGYTF.

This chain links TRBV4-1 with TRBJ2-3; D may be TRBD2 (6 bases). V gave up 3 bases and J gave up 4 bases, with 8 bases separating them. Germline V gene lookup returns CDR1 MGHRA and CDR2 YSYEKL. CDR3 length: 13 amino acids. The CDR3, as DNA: TGCGCCAGCAGCCACGGGGGTGCAGATACGCAGTATTTT. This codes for CASSHGGADTQYF.